Shown below are 19 T cell receptor beta chains from a single sample sequenced in a study of cytomegalovirus exposure and HLA in healthy donors. Researchers ran the PCR with 60 Vbeta and 13 Jbeta primers. The data were produced by immunoSEQ multiplex PCR, yet TCRdb's version contains in-frame clones alone and is incomplete. The profile shows around 92,000 clones, 81% of them singletons. Material for sequencing was PBMCs. Receptor source: a girl aged 2 to 9 in good health and CMV-seropositive.

J is TRBJ2-3 and V is TRBV27, with 7 bases fitting TRBD2. With V trimmed by 2 bases and J by 3 bases, 8 bases remained unmatched. CDR1 and CDR2 (germline): MNHEY, SMNVEV (reference sequence). The CDR3 is 16 amino acids. The CDR3 DNA reads as TGTGCCAGCAGTTTAGGGTGGGGGGGAGGGACAGATACGCAGTATTTT. Its protein product is CASSLGWGGGTDTQYF.

The sample holds a few counts of this clone. The chain has TRBV7-2 and TRBJ2-2, with TRBD2 matching over 8 bases. V shed 5 bases and J 7 bases; nucleotides not matched to a gene: 6. This CDR3 spans 14 amino acids. Germline V lookup: CDR1 SGHTA, CDR2 FQGNSA. The CDR3 DNA reads TGTGCCAGCAGCCCAACTAGCGGTGGCGGGGAGCTGTTTTTT. Its protein is CASSPTSGGGELFF.

The rearrangement links TRBV29-1 to TRBJ2-7; 7 bases are a match to TRBD1. The CDR3 spans 12 residues. Germline CDR1 is SQVTM and CDR2 is ANQGSEA. The V segment lost 5 bases and the J segment 4 bases; nucleotides outside the gene matches: 5. CDR3 coding DNA: TGCAGCGTTCGACCGGACAGGTACGAGCAGTACTTC. Translation: CSVRPDRYEQYF.

V usage is TRBV6-4 and J usage is TRBJ2-2; 9 bases fit TRBD2. The CDR3 covers 16 residues. Germline CDR1 MRHNA, CDR2 SNTAGT. V was pared by 3 bases and J by 4 bases, with 6 bases of the junction left unmatched. The CDR3 bases are TGTGCCAGCAGTGATTTAGCGGGAGCGGTCACCGGGGAGCTGTTTTTT. Translated, it gives CASSDLAGAVTGELFF.

The rearrangement uses TRBV7-2 and TRBJ1-1; D unclear. V was pared by 6 bases and J by 0 bases, with 14 bases between. Per germline, CDR1 SGHTA and CDR2 FQGNSA. This CDR3 comprises 15 residues. CDR3: CASSLSTELNTEAFF. In DNA form, the CDR3 reads TGTGCCAGCAGTCTGAGTACAGAGCTGAACACTGAAGCTTTCTTT.

This chain uses TRBV5-1 with TRBJ2-3, with D unclear. The CDR3 spans 15 residues. CDR1 and CDR2 (germline): SGHRS, YFSETQ. The V end was cut by 3 bases, the J end by 4 bases, with 15 bases between. The DNA for the CDR3 is TGCGCCAGCAGCTCCCCCCACGCGGAAGCAGATACGCAGTATTTT. It is translated as CASSSPHAEADTQYF.

The chain is built from TRBV28 and TRBJ2-7; 8 nucleotides agree with TRBD1. This CDR3 is 18 amino acids long. Germline CDR1 MDHEN, CDR2 SYDVKM. The J segment lost 6 bases and the V segment lost 6 bases, leaving 22 bases of the junction unmatched. CDR3 in amino acids: CASRRRSGQDRATGEQYF. The CDR3 coding sequence is TGTGCCAGCAGACGACGCTCGGGTCAGGACAGGGCCACGGGCGAGCAGTACTTC.

This clone has just one count. The V and J genes are TRBV7-9 and TRBJ2-3; 8 bases fit TRBD2. From germline, CDR1 is SEHNR and CDR2 FQNEAQ (reference sequence). The CDR3 runs 16 residues. The J segment lost 0 bases and the V segment lost 4 bases, leaving 6 bases of the junction unmatched. CDR3 nucleotides: TGTGCCAGCAGCTATAGACTAGCGAAGAGCACAGATACGCAGTATTTT. As protein: CASSYRLAKSTDTQYF.

The CDR3 DNA is TGTGCCAGCAGCCAAGATACCCAACAGACTGGAAACACCATATATTTT. This codes for CASSQDTQQTGNTIYF. The chain combines TRBV4-2 with TRBJ1-3; D ambiguous. This CDR3 has 16 residues. Per germline, CDR1 LGHNA and CDR2 YNFKEQ. Deletions cut 0 bases from V and 2 bases from J, with 11 bases between.

The chain couples TRBV7-9 to TRBJ2-7; 11 bases fit TRBD2. The germline CDR1 and CDR2 sequences are SEHNR and FQNEAQ (reference sequence). Trimming removed 4 bases from V and 0 bases from J; junction bases left unmatched: 14. The CDR3 covers 19 residues. CDR3: CASSSGTSGYRYSSYEQYF. CDR3 DNA: TGTGCCAGCAGCTCCGGGACTAGCGGTTATCGTTATAGCTCCTACGAGCAGTACTTC.

The CDR3 coding sequence is TGCGCCAGCAGCCGACAGGGTCCTAACTATGGCTACACCTTC. Translation: CASSRQGPNYGYTF. This chain links TRBV4-3 with TRBJ1-2, with TRBD1 matching over 7 bases. The CDR3 extends over 14 amino acids. The germline CDR1 and CDR2 sequences are LGHNA and YSLEER. J was trimmed by 0 bases and V by 4 bases; bases with no gene match: 2.

This chain links TRBV5-1 with TRBJ1-4; the D is unclear. CDR1 and CDR2 from the germline V gene are SGHRS and YFSETQ. There are 14 residues in the CDR3. Deletions cut 4 bases from V and 4 bases from J, with 11 bases between. CDR3 nucleotide sequence: TGCGCCAGCAGCCCGACGGGAGGTAATGAAAAACTGTTTTTT. Translation gives CASSPTGGNEKLFF.

This sequence joins TRBV28 and TRBJ1-5; 7 positions match TRBD1. Unmatched junction bases numbered 12, after V lost 5 bases and J lost 5 bases. Germline V gene sequence: CDR1 MDHEN, CDR2 SYDVKM. CDR3 length: 16 amino acids. CDR3 nucleotides: TGTGCCAGCAGTACGACAGGGCAGGCGTCGTATCAGCCCCAGCATTTT. This gives the protein CASSTTGQASYQPQHF. The full variable domain, completed using reference TRBV28 and TRBJ1-5, is DVKVTQSSRYLVKRTGEKVFLECVQDMDHENMFWYRQDPGLGLRLIYFSYDVKMKEKGDIPEGYSVSREKKERFSLILESASTNQTSMYLCASSTTGQASYQPQHFGDGTRLSIL.

CDR3 in DNA: TGTGCCAGCAGCCCCGTAGCGGGCGCCTACAATGAGCAGTTCTTC. Translation gives CASSPVAGAYNEQFF. This chain uses TRBV7-2 with TRBJ2-1, with 7 bases fitting TRBD2. The V gene's germline CDR1 is SGHTA and CDR2 FQGNSA. The CDR3 sequence is 15 residues long. V shed 5 bases and J 2 bases; nucleotides not matched to a gene: 6.

V and J are TRBV7-2 and TRBJ1-6; possibly TRBD1 for D (6 bases). With 6 bases removed from V and 9 bases from J, the gap between germline ends came to 15 bases. CDR1 is SGHTA and CDR2 is FQGNSA in the germline V gene. This CDR3 comprises 14 residues. CDR3 protein: CASSLQGSGSPLHF. The CDR3 bases are TGTGCCAGCAGTCTACAGGGTTCTGGTTCACCCCTCCACTTT.

The chain links TRBV9 to TRBJ2-2, with a possible D match to TRBD1 (6 bases). From germline, CDR1 is SGDLS and CDR2 YYNGEE. The CDR3 spans 15 residues. The ends were cut back, 2 bases at V and 3 bases at J, with 11 bases in the middle. CDR3 in DNA: TGTGCCAGCAGCGTGGATGGACAGTACACCGGGGAGCTGTTTTTT. Translated: CASSVDGQYTGELFF.

CDR3 DNA: TGTGCCAGCAGTTACTCCCCGGGTTACACAGATACGCAGTATTTT. Residues: CASSYSPGYTDTQYF. The chain combines TRBV6-5 with TRBJ2-3; D is uncertain. Germline values: CDR1 MNHEY, CDR2 SVGAGI. V was clipped by 0 bases and J by 2 bases, with 9 bases between them. CDR3 length: 15 residues.

The chain carries TRBV29-1 and TRBJ1-3; D perhaps matches TRBD2 (6 bases). The assigned J gene may be wrong: the sequence end matches TRBJ2-2 better. CDR3 length equals 15 residues. CDR1 SQVTM and CDR2 ANQGSEA come from the germline V gene. The CDR3 DNA follows: TGCAGCGTTGAAGGATGGGACCGGGGGACCGGGGAGCTGTTTTTT. It specifies CSVEGWDRGTGELFF.

The gene calls are TRBV7-3 and TRBJ1-1; D remains unclear. CDR1 and CDR2 from the germline V gene are SGHTA and FQGTGA. The CDR3 runs to 13 residues. Trimming took 7 bases from V and 4 from J, leaving 13 bases between them. The CDR3 region is CASTKRAGTEAFF. Written as DNA, the CDR3 is TGTGCCAGCACCAAGCGCGCTGGCACTGAAGCTTTCTTT.